The 9 T cell receptor beta chains below all came from one sample that was sequenced in a study of cytomegalovirus exposure and HLA in healthy donors. The PCR ran on 60 Vbeta and 13 Jbeta primers. Generated by immunoSEQ multiplex PCR, the TCRdb table keeps only in-frame clones and is missing some. The sample includes about 140,000 clones, about four fifths of them seen just once. Sequencing input: PBMCs. These receptors were collected from a male donor in good health and CMV-seropositive.

The chain uses TRBV4-2 and TRBJ2-3, with D possibly matching TRBD1 (5 bases). In germline, CDR1 is LGHNA, CDR2 YNFKEQ. Trimming cost V 3 bases and J 0 bases, with 13 bases left between them. This CDR3 is 16 amino acids long. The CDR3: CASSQHRRTSTDTQYF. In nucleotides, the CDR3 is TGTGCCAGCAGCCAGCACAGGAGAACCAGCACAGATACGCAGTATTTT.

In its sample, this clone was seen a few times. This rearrangement joins TRBV27 to TRBJ2-1; 7 nucleotides line up with TRBD2. CDR3 length: 16 residues. V lost 0 bases and J lost 4; bases outside the gene matches: 6. Per germline, CDR1 MNHEY and CDR2 SMNVEV (reference sequence). The CDR3 is CASSLSSGGEYNEQFF. The CDR3 DNA is TGTGCCAGCAGTTTATCATCGGGAGGTGAATACAATGAGCAGTTCTTC.

The chain uses TRBV9 and TRBJ2-3; 11 bases fit TRBD2. The J segment lost 2 bases and the V segment lost 9 bases, leaving 8 bases of the junction unmatched. The CDR3 has 15 residues. Germline V gene sequence: CDR1 SGDLS, CDR2 YYNGEE. The chain's CDR3 is CATPGLAVYTDTQYF. The CDR3, as DNA: TGTGCCACTCCGGGACTAGCGGTATACACAGATACGCAGTATTTT.

For the CDR3, the DNA is TGCGCCAGCAGCCGCCAGACAGGGGGTACTGAAGCTTTCTTT. Translating it yields CASSRQTGGTEAFF. This chain uses TRBV4-1 with TRBJ1-1; 9 bases map to TRBD1. Losses at the gene ends were 4 bases for V and 5 bases for J; bases not matched to a gene: 5. Germline V gene data show CDR1 as MGHRA and CDR2 as YSYEKL. The CDR3 consists of 14 residues.

V and J are TRBV28 and TRBJ2-5; 7 bases fit TRBD2. Germline V gene sequence: CDR1 MDHEN, CDR2 SYDVKM. Trimming removed 2 bases from V and 6 bases from J; junction bases left unmatched: 9. This CDR3 region has 15 residues. CDR3 sequence reads: CASSLPTSAGKTQYF. In DNA, the CDR3 is TGTGCCAGCAGTTTACCCACTAGCGCAGGGAAGACCCAGTACTTC.

This clone was counted a single time. The chain is built from TRBV28 and TRBJ2-5; TRBD1 matches 9 bases. The trim removed 5 bases at V and 5 bases at J, leaving 9 bases unmatched. The V gene's germline CDR1 is MDHEN and CDR2 SYDVKM. CDR3 length: 15 amino acids. CDR3 sequence reads: CASSPWGTGKETQYF. The CDR3 DNA sequence: TGTGCCAGCAGTCCCTGGGGGACAGGGAAGGAGACCCAGTACTTC.

The genes are TRBV10-3 and TRBJ2-3; D perhaps matches TRBD2 (6 bases). Trimming removed 5 bases from V and 0 bases from J, with 18 bases in between. The V gene's germline CDR1 is ENHRY and CDR2 SYGVKD. This CDR3 contains 17 residues. The CDR3 DNA reads TGTGCCATCAGTCGGGACCTAGCGATAAAGAGCACAGATACGCAGTATTTT. It encodes CAISRDLAIKSTDTQYF.

A few counts support this clone. V gene TRBV19 combines with J gene TRBJ1-1; D is ambiguous. V was trimmed by 4 bases and J by 4 bases, leaving 16 bases between them. The CDR3 totals 15 residues. Germline V lookup: CDR1 LNHDA, CDR2 SQIVND (reference sequence). CDR3 protein: CASSTLPGWATEAFF. CDR3 nucleotides: TGTGCCAGTAGTACCCTGCCGGGGTGGGCCACTGAAGCTTTCTTT.

This chain links TRBV19 with TRBJ1-1; TRBD1 agrees at 12 bases. Germline V CDR1 and CDR2: LNHDA, SQIVND (reference sequence). This CDR3 spans 15 amino acids. J gave up 5 bases and V 7 bases, and 8 bases lay outside the gene matches. CDR3 in DNA: TGTGCCAGTATTTCGGGACAGGGGGCGTGGACTGAAGCTTTCTTT. This sequence encodes CASISGQGAWTEAFF.